These 30 T cell receptor beta chains share one sample of origin, sequenced in a study of blood T cell repertoires in COVID-19. Sequencing used immunoSEQ multiplex PCR; TCRdb keeps in-frame clones, though not all of them. Among 250,000 or so clones listed, 65% to 85% were seen once. The source material was PBMCs or T cells enriched from blood (not recorded which). These receptors originate from a man aged 45 to 65 who had recovered from COVID-19.

This clone was counted once. The V call is TRBV9, the J call TRBJ1-4, with a weak D call TRBD1 (5 bases). Trimming cost V 0 bases and J 4 bases, with 10 bases left between them. Germline values: CDR1 SGDLS, CDR2 YYNGEE. This CDR3 is built from 15 residues. CDR3 DNA: TGTGCCAGCAGCGTAGGCAGGGCAAATAATGAAAAACTGTTTTTT. Encoded protein: CASSVGRANNEKLFF.

The V gene is TRBV6-5, the J gene TRBJ2-3; no definite D call. V lost 5 bases, J lost 2 bases, and 11 bases lay in between. This CDR3 is 14 amino acids long. CDR1 is MNHEY, CDR2 SVGAGI, per germline. CDR3 in amino acids: CASSSLGPTDTQYF. The CDR3 DNA reads TGTGCCAGCAGTAGTCTAGGTCCCACAGATACGCAGTATTTT.

V is TRBV2 and J is TRBJ1-1; D remains ambiguous. The CDR3 spans 14 residues. With 10 bases removed from V and 8 bases from J, the gap between germline ends came to 23 bases. Germline CDR1 is SNHLY and CDR2 is FYNNEI. The CDR3 reads CATRLPGVGLEAFF. DNA of the CDR3: TGTGCCACCCGACTGCCCGGGGTCGGGCTAGAAGCTTTCTTT.

V gene TRBV20-1 combines with J gene TRBJ1-2; D is perhaps TRBD1 (6 bases). Germline values: CDR1 DFQATT, CDR2 SNEGSKA (reference sequence). V lost 3 bases and J 8 bases, leaving 19 bases between the germline ends. This CDR3 has 14 amino acids. CDR3 bases: TGCAGTGCTAGTCCCGGAGGGGGGGCTAGGGGCTACACCTTC. This codes for CSASPGGGARGYTF.

This chain joins TRBV10-3 and TRBJ1-6; D possibly corresponds to TRBD1 (5 bases). Trimming left V 6 bases short and J 8 bases short, with 14 bases between. CDR1 and CDR2 from the germline V gene are ENHRY and SYGVKD. The CDR3 is made up of 14 amino acids. The CDR3 sequence is CAIRMTVTDSPLHF. CDR3 bases: TGTGCCATCAGGATGACAGTGACGGATTCACCCCTCCACTTT.

The J gene is TRBJ2-7, the V gene TRBV4-2; D might be TRBD2 (6 bases). CDR1 is LGHNA and CDR2 is YNFKEQ in the germline V gene. Trimming shortened V by 0 bases and J by 2 bases, and 11 bases separated the two germline ends. This CDR3 is 15 amino acids long. The CDR3 spells CASSQDLLATYEQYF. The CDR3 DNA reads TGTGCCAGCAGCCAAGATTTGCTAGCGACCTACGAGCAGTACTTC.

The chain is built from TRBV10-3 and TRBJ1-5; TRBD1 agrees at 7 bases. The germline CDR1 and CDR2 sequences are ENHRY and SYGVKD. This CDR3 has 16 residues. The V gene end was trimmed by 2 bases and the J gene end by 2 bases; junction bases not matched to a gene: 6. This chain's CDR3 is CAISETGQGGNQPQHF. CDR3 coding DNA: TGTGCCATCAGTGAGACCGGGCAGGGGGGCAATCAGCCCCAGCATTTT.

V usage is TRBV18 and J usage is TRBJ1-4, with a tentative D call TRBD1 (5 bases). The CDR3 runs to 13 residues. V dropped 3 bases and J dropped 8 bases, with 10 bases sitting between them. CDR1 and CDR2 from the germline V gene are KGHSH and LQKENI. CDR3 sequence reads: CASSPQGGEKLFF. The CDR3 DNA follows: TGTGCCAGCTCACCGCAGGGAGGGGAAAAACTGTTTTTT.

The V and J genes are TRBV10-2 and TRBJ1-1; D not certain. Germline values: CDR1 WSHSY, CDR2 SAAADI. The CDR3 spans 14 residues. The germline V and J ends were trimmed by 4 bases and 1 base, with 10 bases remaining between them. CDR3 sequence (DNA): TGCGCCAGCAGTGGAATGGGAGGGAACACTGAAGCTTTCTTT. Translation: CASSGMGGNTEAFF.

V usage is TRBV30 and J usage is TRBJ1-3; tentatively, D is TRBD1 (5 bases). V lost 2 bases, J lost 0 bases, and 8 bases lay in between. In germline, CDR1 is GTSNPN, CDR2 SVGIG (reference sequence). The CDR3 has 14 residues. The CDR3 DNA is TGTGCCTGGAGTCTGGGGGGCTCTGGAAACACCATATATTTT. Its protein is CAWSLGGSGNTIYF.

The gene calls are TRBV6-5 and TRBJ1-2, with TRBD1 matching over 10 bases. Trimming removed 3 bases from V and 4 bases from J; junction bases left unmatched: 2. The CDR3 is made up of 14 amino acids. The germline CDR1 and CDR2 sequences are MNHEY and SVGAGI. As DNA, the CDR3 is TGTGCCAGCAGTTATAGGACAGGGGGCTATGGCTACACCTTC. It codes for CASSYRTGGYGYTF.

This clone turned up a few times. This chain links TRBV19 with TRBJ1-1; the D is unclear. This CDR3 spans 14 amino acids. CDR1 LNHDA and CDR2 SQIVND come from the germline V gene (reference sequence). Trimming left V 5 bases short and J 1 base short, with 11 bases between. CDR3 in DNA: TGTGCCAGTAGTCCCCTCCTCGGGAACACTGAAGCTTTCTTT. It codes for CASSPLLGNTEAFF.

This clone was counted only a few times. The chain uses TRBV30 and TRBJ1-2; D not certain. Trimming left V 4 bases short and J 7 bases short, with 22 bases between. CDR1 and CDR2 from the germline V gene are GTSNPN and SVGIG (reference sequence). The CDR3 runs 15 residues. CDR3: CAWTLPLGGRSGYTF. In DNA form, the CDR3 reads TGTGCCTGGACCCTACCCCTCGGAGGGAGAAGTGGCTACACCTTC.

The rearrangement uses TRBV5-1 and TRBJ2-7, with 10 positions matching TRBD1. With V trimmed by 2 bases and J by 2 bases, 13 bases remained unmatched. The CDR3 is 18 residues long. Germline loops: CDR1 SGHRS, CDR2 YFSETQ. CDR3 residues: CASSFSTDRGRVPYEQYF. As DNA, the CDR3 is TGCGCCAGCAGCTTCTCTACCGACAGGGGGCGCGTCCCCTACGAGCAGTACTTC.

The chain's CDR3 is CASSVDWLAESTDTQYF. CDR3 nucleotide sequence: TGTGCCAGCAGCGTAGATTGGCTAGCGGAGAGCACAGATACGCAGTATTTT. The gene calls are TRBV9 and TRBJ2-3; 7 nucleotides match TRBD2. The CDR3 totals 17 residues. The germline V gene has CDR1 SGDLS and CDR2 YYNGEE. The ends lost 0 bases at V and 0 bases at J; junction bases unmatched: 7. Complete variable domain (other parts from reference TRBV9 and TRBJ2-3): DSGVTQTPKHLITATGQRVTLRCSPRSGDLSVYWYQQSLDQGLQFLIQYYNGEERAKGNILERFSAQQFPDLHSELNLSSLELGDSALYFCASSVDWLAESTDTQYFGPGTRLTVL.

V and J are TRBV7-6 and TRBJ1-3; D is perhaps TRBD1 (5 bases). The CDR3 consists of 16 residues. The germline V gene encodes CDR1 SGHVS and CDR2 FNYEAQ. Trimming took off 2 bases at V and 1 base at J, with 12 bases between the two ends. CDR3 nucleotide sequence: TGTGCCAGCAGCTTACAACTCGGGGGTTCTGGAAACACCATATATTTT. Its protein product is CASSLQLGGSGNTIYF.

This clone was detected only once. CDR3 in DNA: TGTGCCAGCAGCCCCACAGGGGTTAGCGGCTATGGCTACACCTTC. It encodes CASSPTGVSGYGYTF. The rearrangement joins TRBV9 to TRBJ1-2; 7 nucleotides align to TRBD1. The V gene end was trimmed by 4 bases and the J gene end by 4 bases; junction bases not matched to a gene: 10. The germline V gene encodes CDR1 SGDLS and CDR2 YYNGEE. There are 15 residues in the CDR3.

This sequence joins TRBV10-1 and TRBJ2-2; the match to TRBD2 covers 10 bases. Germline CDR1 and CDR2: WNHNN and SYGVQD (reference sequence). The CDR3 runs 19 residues. V lost 3 bases, J lost 6 bases, and 16 bases stayed unmatched. CDR3 in DNA: TGCGCCAGCAGTGATATCAGGGGTACATCTCTAGCGGGAGCCGGGGAGCTGTTTTTT. Protein: CASSDIRGTSLAGAGELFF.

The chain links TRBV9 to TRBJ2-6; no definite D call. Germline V CDR1 and CDR2: SGDLS, YYNGEE. This CDR3 contains 16 residues. Trimming stripped 3 bases from V and 0 bases from J, with 10 bases between. The CDR3 loop is CASSATVDSGANVLTF. In DNA, the CDR3 is TGTGCCAGCAGCGCCACAGTTGACTCTGGGGCCAACGTCCTGACTTTC.

This clone was detected only a few times. The chain joins TRBV2 to TRBJ1-6, with D unclear. Germline V lookup: CDR1 SNHLY, CDR2 FYNNEI. CDR3 length: 15 residues. V lost 7 bases to trimming and J lost 0 bases, with 10 bases between them. The CDR3 DNA is TGTGCCAGCAATAGGGAGAGCTCCTATAATTCACCCCTCCACTTT. Its translation is CASNRESSYNSPLHF.

CDR3 loop: CASSTGQTSPLHF. CDR3 sequence (DNA): TGTGCCAGCAGTACGGGACAGACTTCACCCCTCCACTTT. This chain connects TRBV6-5 to TRBJ1-6; 7 nucleotides line up with TRBD1. Germline CDR1 is MNHEY and CDR2 is SVGAGI. The CDR3 runs 13 residues. The V gene end was trimmed by 5 bases and the J gene end by 9 bases; junction bases not matched to a gene: 4.

This rearrangement joins TRBV19 to TRBJ2-6; TRBD1 aligns across 7 bases. The CDR3 length is 15 residues. J gave up 4 bases and V 4 bases, and 4 bases lay outside the gene matches. In germline, CDR1 is LNHDA, CDR2 SQIVND (reference sequence). The CDR3 DNA reads TGTGCCAGTAGTACGGACAGGTCCGGGGCCAACGTCCTGACTTTC. This sequence encodes CASSTDRSGANVLTF.

The chain has TRBV28 and TRBJ2-1, with 8 bases fitting TRBD2. V trimming: 6 bases; J trimming: 8 bases; junction bases outside the gene matches: 12. Germline V gene lookup returns CDR1 MDHEN and CDR2 SYDVKM. This CDR3 has 15 amino acids. The CDR3: CASSSYGTRIYEQFF. The DNA of the CDR3 is TGTGCCAGCAGCTCCTACGGGACTAGGATCTATGAGCAGTTCTTC.

The J gene is TRBJ1-1, the V gene TRBV6-5; TRBD1 matches 9 bases. J gave up 4 bases and V 7 bases, and 10 bases lay outside the gene matches. CDR1 is MNHEY and CDR2 is SVGAGI in the germline V gene. This CDR3 has 15 amino acids. The CDR3 coding sequence is TGTGCCAGCACCGTAACGACAGGGGGAGCCACTGAAGCTTTCTTT. Protein sequence: CASTVTTGGATEAFF.

The rearrangement joins TRBV5-1 to TRBJ1-1, with a possible D match to TRBD1 (6 bases). V lost 3 bases and J 0 bases, leaving 12 bases between the germline ends. The CDR3 is made up of 15 amino acids. CDR1 and CDR2 (germline): SGHRS, YFSETQ. The chain's CDR3 is CASSSAGALNTEAFF. In DNA form, the CDR3 reads TGCGCCAGCAGCTCCGCAGGGGCTCTGAACACTGAAGCTTTCTTT.

This clone has more than one count but fewer than ten. The chain links TRBV5-1 to TRBJ2-7; D is ambiguous. V was cut by 4 bases and J by 6 bases, with 8 bases left in between. Germline V gene data show CDR1 as SGHRS and CDR2 as YFSETQ. This CDR3 is built from 11 residues. The CDR3 coding sequence is TGCGCCAGCAGCCTTGGCCCCGAGCAGTACTTC. Translating it yields CASSLGPEQYF.

This clone was observed a single time. V gene TRBV10-1 combines with J gene TRBJ2-1; 9 bases are a match to TRBD2. V gave up 2 bases and J gave up 5 bases; unmatched junction bases: 1. The CDR3 spans 14 residues. Looked up from germline, CDR1 is WNHNN and CDR2 is SYGVQD (reference sequence). CDR3 residues: CASSEAGGDNEQFF. The CDR3 nucleotides are TGCGCCAGCAGTGAGGCGGGGGGGGACAATGAGCAGTTCTTC.

The genes are TRBV3-1 (or the pseudogene TRBV3-2) and TRBJ1-5; 8 bases map to TRBD1. CDR3 size: 13 residues. CDR1 LGHDT and CDR2 YNNKEL come from the germline V gene (reference sequence). The trim removed 8 bases at V and 5 bases at J, leaving 5 bases unmatched. The CDR3 DNA reads as TGTGCCAGCGGTATGACAGGGGATCAGCCCCAGCATTTT. This encodes CASGMTGDQPQHF.

CDR3 residues: CAIRRTQGAGAGNTIYF. In DNA form, the CDR3 reads TGTGCCATCAGGAGAACTCAGGGGGCAGGAGCTGGAAACACCATATATTTT. V gene TRBV10-3 combines with J gene TRBJ1-3, with 8 positions matching TRBD1. The V gene's germline CDR1 is ENHRY and CDR2 SYGVKD. The V segment lost 6 bases and the J segment 2 bases; nucleotides outside the gene matches: 12. The CDR3 totals 17 residues.

This clone was detected only a few times. The V and J genes are TRBV9 and TRBJ2-7; weak D call: TRBD2 (7 bases). The V gene lost 5 bases and the J gene lost 6 bases, with 21 bases spanning the gap. The CDR3 totals 15 residues. Germline-derived CDR1 and CDR2 are SGDLS and YYNGEE. The CDR3 reads CASSREGVWGGEQYF. Written as DNA, the CDR3 is TGTGCCAGCAGTAGGGAGGGGGTTTGGGGAGGCGAGCAGTACTTC. The whole variable domain, remainder taken from reference TRBV9 and TRBJ2-7, is DSGVTQTPKHLITATGQRVTLRCSPRSGDLSVYWYQQSLDQGLQFLIQYYNGEERAKGNILERFSAQQFPDLHSELNLSSLELGDSALYFCASSREGVWGGEQYFGPGTRLTVT.